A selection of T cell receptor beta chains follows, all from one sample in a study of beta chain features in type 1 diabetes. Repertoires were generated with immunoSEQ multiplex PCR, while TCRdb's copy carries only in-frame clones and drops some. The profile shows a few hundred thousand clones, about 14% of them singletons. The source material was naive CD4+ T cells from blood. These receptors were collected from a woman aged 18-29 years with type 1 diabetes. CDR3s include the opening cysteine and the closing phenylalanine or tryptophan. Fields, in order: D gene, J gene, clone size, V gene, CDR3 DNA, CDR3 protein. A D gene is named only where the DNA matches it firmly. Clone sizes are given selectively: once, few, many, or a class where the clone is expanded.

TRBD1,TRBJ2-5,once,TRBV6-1,TGTGCCAGCAGCCGACAGGGGGCGAAGGAGACCCAGTACTTC,CASSRQGAKETQYF
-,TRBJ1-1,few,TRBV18,TGTGCCAGCTCACCACTCGGCCGGGGCACTGAAGCTTTCTTT,CASSPLGRGTEAFF
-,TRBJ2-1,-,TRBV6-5,TGTGCCAGCAGTTACCCCGGTGAGCAGTTCTTC,CASSYPGEQFF
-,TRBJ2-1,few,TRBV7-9,TGTGCCAGCAGCTTAGTACCAGCGGCCCCCTCCTACAATGAGCAGTTCTTC,CASSLVPAAPSYNEQFF
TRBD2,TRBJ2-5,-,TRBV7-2,TGTGCCAGCAGCTTACACCGGACTAGCGGGAGGGCCGGAGGGGAGACCCAGTACTTC,CASSLHRTSGRAGGETQYF
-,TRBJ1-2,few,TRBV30,TGTGCCTGGGGTATAGGGGGACGCGGGGGCTACACCTTC,CAWGIGGRGGYTF
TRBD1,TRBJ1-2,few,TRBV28,TGTGCCAGCAGTTTACTTCATGGAGTGGACAGGGCTGGCTACACCTTC,CASSLLHGVDRAGYTF
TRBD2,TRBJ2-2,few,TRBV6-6,TGTGCCAGCAGTTACCCGCTGGGACTAGGAACCGGGGAGCTGTTTTTT,CASSYPLGLGTGELFF
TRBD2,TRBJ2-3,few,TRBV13,TGTGCCAGCAGCCCTCCTGAGGGCGGGGGGGAAGATACGCAGTATTTT,CASSPPEGGGEDTQYF
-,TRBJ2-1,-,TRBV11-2,TGTGCCAGCAGCTTAGTCGGGAGACAGTTCTTC,CASSLVGRQFF
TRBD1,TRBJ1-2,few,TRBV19,TGTGCCAGTAGTATAGGCGCAGGGGGCGCCTATGGCTACACCTTC,CASSIGAGGAYGYTF
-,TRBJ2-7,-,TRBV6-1,TGTGCCAGCAGGCTCTCGGGCGAGCAGTACTTC,CASRLSGEQYF
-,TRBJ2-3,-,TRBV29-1,TGCAGCGCCGGCAGGGTAGTAGGCGATACGCAGTATTTT,CSAGRVVGDTQYF
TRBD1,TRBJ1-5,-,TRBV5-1,TGCGCCAGCAGCCCAACAGGGGTTAGAGGCAATCAGCCCCAGCATTTT,CASSPTGVRGNQPQHF
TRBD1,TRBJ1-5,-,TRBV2,TGTGCCAGTTCCGGGACAGGGGATAATCAGCCCCAGCATTTT,CASSGTGDNQPQHF
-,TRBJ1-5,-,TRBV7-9,TGTGCCAGCAGCTTAATGGGAGATCAGCCCCAGCATTTT,CASSLMGDQPQHF
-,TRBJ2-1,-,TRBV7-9,TGTGCCAGCAGCTTAGCGAAGTACTTTGAGCAGTTCTTC,CASSLAKYFEQFF
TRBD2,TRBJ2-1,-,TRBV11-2,TGTGCCAGCAGCCCGGGACTAGCGGGGAAGGGTGAGCAGTTCTTC,CASSPGLAGKGEQFF
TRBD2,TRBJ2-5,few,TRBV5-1,TGCGCCAGCAGCTTGGGGGAGGGCCCAGAGACCCAGTACTTC,CASSLGEGPETQYF
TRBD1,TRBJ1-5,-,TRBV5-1,TGCGCCAGCAGCTTGGGACCGGGACAGGCTTATAGCAATCAGCCCCAGCATTTT,CASSLGPGQAYSNQPQHF
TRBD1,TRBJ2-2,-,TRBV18,TGTGCCAGCTCGCGTGGGACAGGGGTCGCGAACACCGGGGAGCTGTTTTTT,CASSRGTGVANTGELFF
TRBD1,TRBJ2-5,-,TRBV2,TGTGCCAGCGGCCGGGACAGCCAAGAGACCCAGTACTTC,CASGRDSQETQYF
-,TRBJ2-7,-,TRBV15,TGTGCCACCAGCAGAGAGAGGAGCTCCTACGAGCAGTACTTC,CATSRERSSYEQYF
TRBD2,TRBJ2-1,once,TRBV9,TGTGCCAGCAGCGTAGTCACTAGCGGGAGTGTTCACTTCTTC,CASSVVTSGSVHFF
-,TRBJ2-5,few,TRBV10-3,TGTGCCATCAGTGACGCAGGTGGGGAGACCCAGTACTTC,CAISDAGGETQYF
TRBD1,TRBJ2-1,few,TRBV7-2,TGTGCCAGCAGCTTAGGCGGGACAGGGGCCTACAATGAGCAGTTCTTC,CASSLGGTGAYNEQFF
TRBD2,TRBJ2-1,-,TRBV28,TGTGCCAGCAGTTTGCTAGCGGGCCAGAGCTCCTACAATGAGCAGTTCTTC,CASSLLAGQSSYNEQFF
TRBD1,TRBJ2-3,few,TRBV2,TGTGCCAGCAGTTTAGGACAGGGAAGAGATACGCAGTATTTT,CASSLGQGRDTQYF
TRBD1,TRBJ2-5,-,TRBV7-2,TGTGCCAGCAGCCCCCAGGGACAGGCCCGAGAGACCCAGTACTTC,CASSPQGQARETQYF
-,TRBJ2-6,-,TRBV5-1,TGCGCCAGCAGCTTGTACAGCCAAAACTCTGGGGCCAACGTCCTGACTTTC,CASSLYSQNSGANVLTF
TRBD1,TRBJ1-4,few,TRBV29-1,TGCAGCATAGGGACAGGGGGCGGAAAACTGTTTTTT,CSIGTGGGKLFF
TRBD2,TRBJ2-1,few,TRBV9,TGTGCCAGCAGCGTAGCCCCCACAGGACTAGCGGGGGAGTACAATGAGCAGTTCTTC,CASSVAPTGLAGEYNEQFF
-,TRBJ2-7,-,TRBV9,TGTGCCAGCAGCGTAGGCCACAGGGAAGGCGAGCAGTACTTC,CASSVGHREGEQYF
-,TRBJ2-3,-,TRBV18,TGTGCCAGCTCACCACCGGGGGCCGCAGATACGCAGTATTTT,CASSPPGAADTQYF
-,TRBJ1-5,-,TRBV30,TGTGCCTGGAGTGCGGGGGGGAATCAGCCCCAGCATTTT,CAWSAGGNQPQHF
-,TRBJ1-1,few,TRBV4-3,TGCGCCAGCAGCCAAATCCTAAGCGGTAGGAATGAAGCTTTCTTT,CASSQILSGRNEAFF
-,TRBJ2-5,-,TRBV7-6,TGTGCCAGCAGCTTAGGCCGGGGTGGAGAGACCCAGTACTTC,CASSLGRGGETQYF
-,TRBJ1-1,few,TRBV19,TGTGCCAGTAGTATAGCCGGGTTGGGCACTGAAGCTTTCTTT,CASSIAGLGTEAFF
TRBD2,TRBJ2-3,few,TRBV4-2,TGTGCCAGCAGCCAAGATTTAGCGGGAGGGAGGATTCGGACAGATACGCAGTATTTT,CASSQDLAGGRIRTDTQYF
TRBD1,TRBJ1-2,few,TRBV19,TGTGCCAGCAAAGGACAGGGCGGAGGTGGCTACACCTTC,CASKGQGGGGYTF
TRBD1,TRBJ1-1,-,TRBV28,TGTGCCGGGAACAGGGGAGGGAACACTGAAGCTTTCTTT,CAGNRGGNTEAFF
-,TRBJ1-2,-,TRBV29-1,TGCAGCGTTGAGAGGGTGGATCATGGCTACACCTTC,CSVERVDHGYTF
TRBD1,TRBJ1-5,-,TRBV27,TGTGCCAGCAGTTTAGGTCCAGGGGGCAGGCAGCCCCAGCATTTT,CASSLGPGGRQPQHF
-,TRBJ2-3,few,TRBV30,TGTGCCTGGAGTATAGGCACAGATACGCAGTATTTT,CAWSIGTDTQYF
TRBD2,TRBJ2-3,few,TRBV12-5,TGTGCTAGTGGTCTATTAGCGGGAACTGGTACGCAGTATTTT,CASGLLAGTGTQYF
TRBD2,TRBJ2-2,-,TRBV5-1,TGCGCCAGCAGCCCGGGGACTAGCGGGAGGCACACCGGGGAGCTGTTTTTT,CASSPGTSGRHTGELFF
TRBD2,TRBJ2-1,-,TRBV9,TGTGCCAGCAGCGTAGGGTTGGCGGGAGTGGGCGATGAGCAGTTCTTC,CASSVGLAGVGDEQFF
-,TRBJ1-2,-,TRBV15,TGTGCCACCAGCACTTTGTCGGGACACATCTATGGCTACACCTTC,CATSTLSGHIYGYTF
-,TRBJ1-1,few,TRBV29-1,TGCAGCGTGGCCGACAGCCTGAACACTGAAGCTTTCTTT,CSVADSLNTEAFF
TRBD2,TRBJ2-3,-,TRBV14,TGTGCCAGCAGCCCAGGCGGGCCCGGGGGGACAGATACGCAGTATTTT,CASSPGGPGGTDTQYF
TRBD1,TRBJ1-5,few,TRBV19,TGTGCCAGTAGTGCTAAGGGGACAGGCCTTTGGCCCCAGCATTTT,CASSAKGTGLWPQHF